This T cell receptor beta chain was identified during a study of blood T cell repertoires in COVID-19. Study as a whole: Both acute and convalescent COVID-19 samples were obtained from the United States, Italy and Spain. In each case, the material was cDNA or gDNA derived from T cells, B-cell-depleted T cells, or PBMCs.

Authors' methods: Estimation of nucleated cell counts was performed using reference gene primer amplification. Sequencing was performed with immunoSEQ multiplex PCR; in TCRdb, only in-frame clones are kept and a portion is missing. V, J and clone size are taken as reported in that table, and D and trimming were inferred from the DNA itself. The sample yields around 260,000 clones, under 90% seen once. Germline loops: CDR1 MNHEY, CDR2 SVGAGI. The V and J ends lost 8 bases and 8 bases, in that order; junction bases with no gene match: 12. This CDR3 contains 15 residues. The receptor's source is a man between 60 and 75 years old with acute or convalescent COVID-19. The source material was peripheral blood. V usage is TRBV6-5 and J usage is TRBJ1-3; TRBD1 matches 10 bases. The CDR3 DNA reads TGTGCCAGCGCCCTGACAGGGGGCCTCAGTCACACCATATATTTT. Its protein product is CASALTGGLSHTIYF.